A single sample gave rise to the 15 T cell receptor beta chains below, sequenced in a study of CD8+ T cells in alopecia areata. As the sequencing template, cDNA was produced by extracting RNA and reverse transcribing it. Some clones are missing from TCRdb's copy, which holds only in-frame ones; the method was immunoSEQ multiplex PCR. The data contain approximately 57,000 clones, roughly 96% of them singletons. The specimen was CD8+ T cells sorted from blood, collected at week 0. Receptors originate from a human donor with alopecia areata.

The chain recombines TRBV27 with TRBJ2-7; D remains unclear. This CDR3 comprises 14 residues. Trimming pared 6 bases from V and 6 bases from J, leaving 18 bases between. Germline CDR1 and CDR2: MNHEY and SMNVEV (reference sequence). The CDR3, as DNA: TGTGCCAGCAGCCCGCTTCCTGTCGGGTCCGAGCAGTACTTC. Its translation is CASSPLPVGSEQYF.

The rearrangement joins TRBV27 to TRBJ2-1; 9 nucleotides match TRBD2. After removal of 0 bases from V and 1 base from J, the junction contained 4 bases not matched to a gene. Germline V lookup: CDR1 MNHEY, CDR2 SMNVEV (reference sequence). CDR3 length equals 17 residues. CDR3: CASSLSSGGRSYNEQFF. The DNA of the CDR3 is TGTGCCAGCAGTTTATCCAGCGGGGGGCGGTCCTACAATGAGCAGTTCTTC.

V is TRBV11-2 and J is TRBJ2-7; 7 bases match TRBD2. CDR1 is SGHAT and CDR2 is FQNNGV in the germline V gene. V shed 3 bases and J 0 bases; nucleotides not matched to a gene: 14. The CDR3 consists of 18 residues. The CDR3 loop reads CASSFPPLPSGTSYEQYF. CDR3 nucleotides: TGTGCCAGCAGCTTTCCCCCCCTCCCTAGCGGCACCTCCTACGAGCAGTACTTC.

The chain uses TRBV7-9 and TRBJ2-2, with 8 bases identical to TRBD2. Germline V gives CDR1 SEHNR, CDR2 FQNEAQ (reference sequence). The CDR3 consists of 12 residues. The junction had 4 bases not matched to a gene; V was cut back by 5 bases and J by 11 bases. The CDR3 reads CASSQGLGELFF. The CDR3 DNA reads as TGTGCCAGCAGCCAGGGACTAGGAGAGCTGTTTTTT.

V and J are TRBV25-1 and TRBJ2-7; D possibly corresponds to TRBD1 (5 bases). CDR1 and CDR2 from the germline V gene are MGHDK and SYGVNS. The CDR3 spans 14 residues. Trimming took 1 base from V and 3 from J, leaving 10 bases between them. The CDR3 nucleotides read TGTGCCAGCAGTGAATCGATGGACATCTACGAGCAGTACTTC. Residues: CASSESMDIYEQYF.

Within the sample, this clone is medium-sized. The chain joins TRBV2 to TRBJ1-1; D is perhaps TRBD1 (6 bases). The CDR3 is 13 amino acids. Per germline, CDR1 SNHLY and CDR2 FYNNEI. V dropped 8 bases and J dropped 4 bases, with 14 bases sitting between them. The CDR3 is CASQRGGSTEAFF. In DNA, the CDR3 is TGTGCCAGCCAAAGGGGGGGATCCACTGAAGCTTTCTTT.

The chain uses TRBV4-1 and TRBJ1-1, with unresolved D. The CDR3 contains 13 residues. Germline V gives CDR1 MGHRA, CDR2 YSYEKL. Trimming stripped 5 bases from V and 1 base from J, with 8 bases between. Here the CDR3 reads CASSDNKNTEAFF. As DNA, the CDR3 is TGCGCCAGCAGCGACAACAAGAACACTGAAGCTTTCTTT.

The rearrangement uses TRBV4-3 and TRBJ2-5; TRBD2 might be the D (6 bases). CDR1 LGHNA and CDR2 YSLEER come from the germline V gene. This CDR3 spans 15 amino acids. V was clipped by 0 bases and J by 4 bases, with 12 bases between them. CDR3 sequence reads: CASSQDGGPRETQYF. The CDR3 DNA reads as TGCGCCAGCAGCCAAGACGGGGGACCGAGAGAGACCCAGTACTTC.

The V gene is TRBV11-3, the J gene TRBJ2-2; the D gene is possibly TRBD2 (6 bases). The CDR3 covers 16 residues. V lost 4 bases and J 4 bases, leaving 16 bases between the germline ends. Germline-derived CDR1 and CDR2 are SGHNT and YENEEA. The CDR3 DNA sequence: TGTGCCAGCAGCTCCAACGGAGGGGAGGCCACCGGGGAGCTGTTTTTT. Its protein is CASSSNGGEATGELFF.

The chain employs TRBV7-2 and TRBJ2-3, with D perhaps TRBD1 or TRBD2 (5 bases each). CDR1 and CDR2 from the germline V gene are SGHTA and FQGNSA. V lost 5 bases, J lost 4 bases, and 22 bases lay in between. This CDR3 is 17 amino acids long. CDR3 loop: CASSVQVAGVGPDTQYF. The CDR3, as DNA: TGTGCCAGCAGCGTCCAGGTTGCGGGTGTGGGGCCAGATACGCAGTATTTT.

The V and J genes are TRBV2 and TRBJ2-3; unclear D gene. Germline assignment: CDR1 SNHLY and CDR2 FYNNEI. CDR3 length equals 12 residues. Deletions cut 4 bases from V and 2 bases from J, with 4 bases between. The CDR3 DNA reads as TGTGCCAGCAGTGGGGCCACAGATACGCAGTATTTT. The encoded protein is CASSGATDTQYF. The complete variable domain, with remaining parts taken from reference TRBV2 and TRBJ2-3, reads EPEVTQTPSHQVTQMGQEVILRCVPISNHLYFYWYRQILGQKVEFLVSFYNNEISEKSEIFDDQFSVERPDGSNFTLKIRSTKLEDSAMYFCASSGATDTQYFGPGTRLTVL.

This chain links TRBV5-1 with TRBJ1-1, with TRBD1 matching 10 bases. The germline V gene has CDR1 SGHRS and CDR2 YFSETQ. The CDR3 has 15 residues. Trimming removed 2 bases from V and 6 bases from J; junction bases left unmatched: 7. The CDR3 spells CASSFDRGRLAEAFF. The CDR3 DNA sequence: TGCGCCAGCAGCTTTGACAGGGGGCGCCTGGCTGAAGCTTTCTTT.

The V call is TRBV11-2, the J call TRBJ2-4; no definite D call. Germline assignment: CDR1 SGHAT and CDR2 FQNNGV. The CDR3 loop spans 15 amino acids. Trimming removed 1 base from V and 0 bases from J, with 7 bases in between. This chain's CDR3 is CASSLVPIAKNIQYF. As DNA, the CDR3 is TGTGCCAGCAGCTTAGTACCCATAGCCAAAAACATTCAGTACTTC.

There are a few counts of this clone. The genes are TRBV7-9 and TRBJ2-1, with TRBD2 matching over 7 bases. Germline V gene sequence: CDR1 SEHNR, CDR2 FQNEAQ (reference sequence). This CDR3 spans 18 amino acids. V dropped 2 bases and J dropped 0; count of bases not matched to a gene: 10. CDR3 DNA: TGTGCCAGCAGCTTACTTGCAGGGAGGGAGGACTCCTACAATGAGCAGTTCTTC. This encodes CASSLLAGREDSYNEQFF.

This sequence joins TRBV6-6 and TRBJ2-7; the D is unclear. Germline V lookup: CDR1 MNHNY, CDR2 SVGAGI (reference sequence). Trimming took off 0 bases at V and 4 bases at J, with 7 bases between the two ends. The CDR3 covers 13 residues. The CDR3 DNA is TGTGCCAGCAGTTACTCGAAGGCTTACGAGCAGTACTTC. Translated: CASSYSKAYEQYF.